Listed below are T cell receptor beta chains from one sample, sequenced in a study of CXCR3 chemokines and chemotherapy response in bladder cancer. Each CDR3 protein is one row after TCRdb ran MiXCR on the PCR reads. Altogether over 10,000 distinct CDR3 sequences are present, roughly 12% being singletons, with the ten largest covering roughly a quarter. This specimen was acquired from a patient whose treatment included neoadjuvant chemotherapy. Receptors were obtained from a human donor with bladder cancer that did not respond to neoadjuvant chemotherapy. The CDR3 runs from the conserved cysteine through the conserved F or W. The order of the fields is V gene, J gene, clone size, D gene, CDR3 protein, CDR3 DNA. D genes are given only for firm matches. A row's size may be missing; if present it is once, few, many or a size class.

TRBV4-1	TRBJ2-3	few	TRBD2	CASSHPLAGVGDTQYF	TGCGCCAGCAGCCATCCCTTAGCGGGAGTAGGGGATACGCAGTATTTT
TRBV5-5	TRBJ1-4	few	.	CASRQPNEKLFF	TGTGCCAGCCGACAGCCTAATGAAAAACTGTTTTTT
TRBV11-2	TRBJ1-2	many	.	CASSSSLGQLYGYTF	TGTGCCAGCAGCTCCTCACTCGGACAGCTCTATGGCTACACCTTC
TRBV7-9	TRBJ1-1	.	.	CASSEGVEAFF	TGTGCCAGCAGCGAGGGAGTTGAAGCTTTCTTT
TRBV24-1	TRBJ2-3	many	.	CATSTGSSTDTQYF	TGTGCCACAAGCACAGGTTCTAGCACAGATACGCAGTATTTT
TRBV27	TRBJ2-2	many	TRBD2	CASTPTSSGELFF	TGTGCCAGCACCCCGACTAGCAGCGGGGAGCTGTTTTTT
TRBV19	TRBJ1-4	many	TRBD1	CASSGTGGSNEKLFF	TGTGCCAGTAGTGGCACAGGGGGGTCTAATGAAAAACTGTTTTTT
TRBV19	TRBJ1-5	.	TRBD1	CASSPGDRVYQPQHF	TGTGCCAGTAGTCCCGGGGACAGGGTGTATCAGCCCCAGCATTTT
TRBV7-9	TRBJ2-7	.	.	CASSSSGTSYEQYF	TGTGCCAGCAGCTCCTCCGGGACATCCTACGAGCAGTACTTC
TRBV6-5	TRBJ1-1	many	.	CASSYGGDTEAFF	TGTGCCAGCAGTTACGGCGGGGACACTGAAGCTTTCTTT
TRBV19	TRBJ1-2	medium-sized	.	CASKGAGYTF	TGTGCCAGTAAGGGCGCAGGCTACACCTTC
TRBV10-3	TRBJ2-3	medium-sized	.	CATRGASTDTQYF	TGTGCCACCCGAGGAGCGAGCACAGATACGCAGTATTTT
TRBV6-5	TRBJ2-5	medium-sized	TRBD1	CASIELGTDYQETQYF	TGTGCCAGCATCGAATTGGGGACAGACTACCAAGAGACCCAGTACTTC
TRBV7-2	TRBJ2-2	many	.	CASSLRFDTGELFF	TGTGCCAGCAGCTTAAGGTTCGACACCGGGGAGCTGTTTTTT
TRBV27	TRBJ1-1	many	.	CASSSLTQGINTEAFF	TGTGCCAGCAGTTCGCTTACACAGGGAATCAACACTGAAGCTTTCTTT
TRBV19	TRBJ2-7	many	.	CASSIGLLHYEQYF	TGTGCCAGTAGTATTGGCCTACTCCACTACGAGCAGTACTTC
TRBV19	TRBJ1-3	many	.	CASSTGFNTIYF	TGTGCCAGTAGCACAGGGTTCAACACCATATATTTT
TRBV20-1	TRBJ1-2	.	.	CSARAGILDGYTF	TGCAGTGCTAGGGCAGGTATTCTGGATGGCTACACCTTC
TRBV19	TRBJ1-4	many	TRBD1	CASSNTGTGERKLFF	TGTGCCAGTAGTAACACCGGGACAGGAGAAAGAAAACTGTTTTTT
TRBV18	TRBJ1-2	many	.	CASSQDADYGYTF	TGTGCCAGCTCCCAGGACGCGGACTATGGCTACACCTTC
TRBV12-3/TRBV12-4	TRBJ2-1	.	TRBD1	CASSFRGGASYNEQFF	TGTGCCAGCAGTTTTAGAGGGGGCGCTTCCTACAATGAGCAGTTCTTC
TRBV7-9	TRBJ2-1	.	TRBD2	CASSRGLAGDEQFF	TGTGCCAGCAGCCGAGGACTAGCGGGGGATGAGCAGTTCTTC
TRBV6-5	TRBJ2-1	many	TRBD2	CASSLAGVQNEQFF	TGTGCCAGCAGTTTGGCGGGAGTGCAGAATGAGCAGTTCTTC
TRBV27	TRBJ2-7	medium-sized	.	CASSSGTSYEQYF	TGTGCCAGCAGTTCTGGCACCTCCTACGAGCAGTACTTC
TRBV6-5	TRBJ2-3	few	.	CASSYSPFRGSTDTQYF	TGTGCCAGCAGTTATTCTCCCTTCCGGGGTAGCACAGATACGCAGTATTTT
TRBV10-3	TRBJ1-1	many	TRBD1	CAIAPHLQGADTEAFF	TGTGCCATCGCCCCCCACTTACAGGGGGCGGACACTGAAGCTTTCTTT
TRBV11-2	TRBJ2-5	many	TRBD1	CASSLGTGRWETQYF	TGTGCCAGCAGCCTGGGGACAGGACGGTGGGAGACCCAGTACTTC
TRBV6-6	TRBJ1-2	medium-sized	.	CASRDTYYGYTF	TGTGCCAGCAGGGACACCTACTATGGCTACACCTTC
TRBV19	TRBJ1-2	medium-sized	.	CASSGRPYGYTF	TGTGCCAGTAGCGGACGCCCCTATGGCTACACCTTC
TRBV12-3/TRBV12-4	TRBJ2-1	many	TRBD2	CASSFRGGARNEQFF	TGTGCCAGCAGTTTCCGCGGGGGGGCGAGAAATGAGCAGTTCTTC
TRBV20-1	TRBJ1-1	few	.	CSARVAGSNTEAFF	TGCAGTGCTAGAGTTGCGGGAAGCAACACTGAAGCTTTCTTT
TRBV6-2/TRBV6-3	TRBJ1-5	many	TRBD1	CASSYSEQGNQPQHF	TGTGCCAGCAGTTACTCGGAACAGGGGAATCAGCCCCAGCATTTT
TRBV28	TRBJ2-3	.	TRBD2	CASSFWTSGKDTQYF	TGTGCCAGCAGTTTTTGGACTAGCGGGAAAGATACGCAGTATTTT